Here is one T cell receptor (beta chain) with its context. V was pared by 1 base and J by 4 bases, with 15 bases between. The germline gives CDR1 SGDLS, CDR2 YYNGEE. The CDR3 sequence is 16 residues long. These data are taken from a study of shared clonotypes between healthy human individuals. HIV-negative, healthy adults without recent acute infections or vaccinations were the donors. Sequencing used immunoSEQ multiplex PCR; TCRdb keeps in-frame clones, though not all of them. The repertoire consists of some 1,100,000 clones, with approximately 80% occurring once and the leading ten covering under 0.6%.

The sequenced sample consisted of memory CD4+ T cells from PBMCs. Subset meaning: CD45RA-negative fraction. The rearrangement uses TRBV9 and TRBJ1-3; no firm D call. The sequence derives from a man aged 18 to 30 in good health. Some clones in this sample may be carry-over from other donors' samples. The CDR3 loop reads CASSVRSGRFGNTIYF. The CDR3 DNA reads TGTGCCAGCAGCGTAAGATCCGGACGGTTCGGAAACACCATATATTTT.